This note documents a single T cell receptor beta chain sequence. The CDR3 loop spans 16 amino acids. Trimming at V came to 4 bases and at J to 4 bases, leaving 11 bases not matched to a gene. Germline V gene lookup returns CDR1 SGDLS and CDR2 YYNGEE. Libraries were prepared by immunoSEQ multiplex PCR; TCRdb keeps only in-frame clonotypes and omits some of them. The data contain about 580,000 clones, nearly 98% of them seen just once; the ten biggest clones take up less than 0.35%. The data were taken from a study of shared clonotypes between healthy human individuals. About the research overall: CD4 naive cells filled three plates per donor, CD4 memory three, CD8 naive two and CD8 memory one.

Naive CD8 cells, CD45RO-negative and positively selected for CCR7, excluded terminally differentiated effector memory CD45RA+ cells. The receptor comes from a man younger than 40 in good health. Sequencing was performed on naive CD8+ T cells sorted from blood. The rearrangement links TRBV9 to TRBJ2-3; 8 bases are a match to TRBD1. The CDR3: CASSSLGQGDADTQYF. Written as DNA, the CDR3 is TGTGCCAGCAGCTCACTAGGACAGGGTGATGCAGATACGCAGTATTTT.